This record looks at one T cell receptor beta chain sequence and its context. An end of the junction differs from the germline gene, which may be a read error. Pregnancy or lactation, uncontrolled infections and other autoimmune diseases were grounds for excluding patients. This entry belongs to a study of Graves' ophthalmopathy and Graves' hyperthyroidism. Germline V lookup: CDR1 SGHTS, CDR2 YDEGEE. There are 16 residues in the CDR3. Amplification of the TCR beta CDR3 regions used RNA transcripts (as template). The library came from an HTBI-primed first-round RT-PCR and a second-round multiplex PCR. TCRdb called the multiplex PCR reads again in MiXCR, with one record for every CDR3 protein. The profile covers about 500,000 distinct CDR3 sequences, with 39% appearing a single time and about 4.2% taken by the ten largest.

The chain carries TRBV5-8 and TRBJ2-2; weak D call: TRBD1 (6 bases). This TCR was recovered from an adult man with Graves' hyperthyroidism. Sequencing input: peripheral blood or thyroid tissue (not recorded which). The CDR3 loop reads CASSLAGTRNTGELFF. Written as DNA, the CDR3 is TGCGCCAGCAGCTTGGCCGGGACAAGAAACACCGGGGAGCTGTTTTTT.